These 2 T cell receptor beta chains came from one sample sequenced in a study of blood T cell repertoires in COVID-19. The repertoire was sequenced with immunoSEQ multiplex PCR; TCRdb's copy has only in-frame clones and lacks some. The sample contains 250,000 to 350,000 clones, under 85% of which appear only once. The sample taken for sequencing was peripheral blood. Receptors originate from a human donor with COVID-19, enrolled during active disease. The donor label of this sample is uncertain.

This clone has just one count. The chain recombines TRBV5-1 with TRBJ2-3; 8 nucleotides agree with TRBD2. V shed 3 bases and J 6 bases; nucleotides not matched to a gene: 6. Germline CDR1 SGHRS, CDR2 YFSETQ. This CDR3 comprises 14 residues. The CDR3 DNA sequence: TGCGCCAGCAGCTCAGCGGGAGAGGGCGATACGCAGTATTTT. Protein product: CASSSAGEGDTQYF. The variable domain in full, with the rest retrieved from reference TRBV5-1 and TRBJ2-3, is KAGVTQTPRYLIKTRGQQVTLSCSPISGHRSVSWYQQTPGQGLQFLFEYFSETQRNKGNFPGRFSGRQFSNSRSEMNVSTLELGDSALYLCASSSAGEGDTQYFGPGTRLTVL.

This clone was observed a single time. The chain has TRBV7-2 and TRBJ1-1, with a possible D match to TRBD1 (6 bases). Germline assignment: CDR1 SGHTA and CDR2 FQGNSA. The CDR3 has 14 residues. V lost 7 bases, J lost 5 bases, and 17 bases lay in between. The CDR3 DNA sequence: TGTGCCAGCACCCAAGACCAGGGGTATACTGAAGCTTTCTTT. It codes for CASTQDQGYTEAFF.